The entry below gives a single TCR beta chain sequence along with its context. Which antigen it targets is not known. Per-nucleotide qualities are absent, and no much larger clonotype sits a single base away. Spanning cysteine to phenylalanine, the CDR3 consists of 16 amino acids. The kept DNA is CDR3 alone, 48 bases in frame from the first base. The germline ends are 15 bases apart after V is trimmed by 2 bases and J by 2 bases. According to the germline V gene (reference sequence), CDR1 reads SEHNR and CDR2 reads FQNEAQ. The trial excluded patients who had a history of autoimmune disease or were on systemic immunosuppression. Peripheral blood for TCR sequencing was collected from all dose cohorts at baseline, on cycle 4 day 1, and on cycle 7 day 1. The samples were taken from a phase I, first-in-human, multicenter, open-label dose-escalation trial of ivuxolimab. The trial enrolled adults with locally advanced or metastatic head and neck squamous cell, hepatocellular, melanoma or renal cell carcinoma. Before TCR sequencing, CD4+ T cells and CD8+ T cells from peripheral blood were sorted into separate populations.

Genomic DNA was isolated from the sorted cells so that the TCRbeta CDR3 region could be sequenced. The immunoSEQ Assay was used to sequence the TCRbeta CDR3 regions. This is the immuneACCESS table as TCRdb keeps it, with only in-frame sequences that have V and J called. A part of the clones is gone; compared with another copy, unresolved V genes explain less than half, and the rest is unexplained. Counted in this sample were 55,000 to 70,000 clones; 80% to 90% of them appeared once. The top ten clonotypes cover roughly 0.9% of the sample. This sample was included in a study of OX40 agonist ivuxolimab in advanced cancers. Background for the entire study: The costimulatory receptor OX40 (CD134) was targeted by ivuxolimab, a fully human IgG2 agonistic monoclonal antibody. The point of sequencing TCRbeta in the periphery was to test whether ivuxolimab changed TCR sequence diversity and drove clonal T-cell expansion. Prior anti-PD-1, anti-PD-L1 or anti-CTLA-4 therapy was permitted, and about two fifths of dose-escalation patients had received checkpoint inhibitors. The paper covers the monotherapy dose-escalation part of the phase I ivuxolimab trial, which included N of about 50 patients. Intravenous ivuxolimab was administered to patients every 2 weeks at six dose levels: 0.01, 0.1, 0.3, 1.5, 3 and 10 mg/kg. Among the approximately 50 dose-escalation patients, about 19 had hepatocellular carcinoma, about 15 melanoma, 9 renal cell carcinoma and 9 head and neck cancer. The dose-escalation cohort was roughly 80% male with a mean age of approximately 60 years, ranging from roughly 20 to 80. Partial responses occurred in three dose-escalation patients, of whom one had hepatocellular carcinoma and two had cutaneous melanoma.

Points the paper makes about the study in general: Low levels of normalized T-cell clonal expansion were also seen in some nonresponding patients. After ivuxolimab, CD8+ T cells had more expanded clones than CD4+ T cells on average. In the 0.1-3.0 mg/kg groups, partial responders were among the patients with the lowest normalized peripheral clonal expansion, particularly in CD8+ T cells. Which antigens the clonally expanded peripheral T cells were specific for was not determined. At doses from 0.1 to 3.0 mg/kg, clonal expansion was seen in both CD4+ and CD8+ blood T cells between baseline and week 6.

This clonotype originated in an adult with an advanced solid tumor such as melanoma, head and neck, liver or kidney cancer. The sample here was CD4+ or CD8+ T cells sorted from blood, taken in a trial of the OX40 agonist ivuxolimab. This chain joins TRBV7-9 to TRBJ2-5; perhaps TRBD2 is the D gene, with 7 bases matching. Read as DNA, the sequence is TGTGCCAGCAGCTTAAGGGGGGAGGGACGACAAGAGACCCAGTACTTC. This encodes CASSLRGEGRQETQYF. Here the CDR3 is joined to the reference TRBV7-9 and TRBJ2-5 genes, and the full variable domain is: DTGVSQNPRHKITKRGQNVTFRCDPISEHNRLYWYRQTLGQGPEFLTYFQNEAQLEKSRLLSDRFSAERPKGSFSTLEIQRTEQGDSAMYLCASSLRGEGRQETQYFGPGTRLLVL.